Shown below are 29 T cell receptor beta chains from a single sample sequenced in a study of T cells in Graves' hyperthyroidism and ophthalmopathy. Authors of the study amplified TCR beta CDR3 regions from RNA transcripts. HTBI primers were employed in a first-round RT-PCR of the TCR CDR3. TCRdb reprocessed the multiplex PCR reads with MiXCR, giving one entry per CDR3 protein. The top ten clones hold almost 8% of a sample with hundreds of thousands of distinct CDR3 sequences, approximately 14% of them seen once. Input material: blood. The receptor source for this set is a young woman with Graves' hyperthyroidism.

The DNA of the CDR3 is TGTGCCAGCCGAACAGGGGGCGGCCAAGGGTCCTATAATTCACCCCTCCACTTT. It yields the protein CASRTGGGQGSYNSPLHF. The gene calls are TRBV19 and TRBJ1-6; 9 bases line up with TRBD1. This CDR3 contains 18 residues. The junction had 13 bases not matched to a gene; V was cut back by 9 bases and J by 1 base. CDR1 LNHDA and CDR2 SQIVND come from the germline V gene (reference sequence).

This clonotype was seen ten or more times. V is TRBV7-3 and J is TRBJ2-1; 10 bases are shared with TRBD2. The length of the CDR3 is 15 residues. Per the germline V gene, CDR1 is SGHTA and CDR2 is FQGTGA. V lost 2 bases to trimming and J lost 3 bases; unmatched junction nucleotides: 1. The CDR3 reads CASSLLAGDYNEQFF. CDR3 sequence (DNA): TGTGCCAGCAGCTTACTAGCGGGGGACTACAATGAGCAGTTCTTC.

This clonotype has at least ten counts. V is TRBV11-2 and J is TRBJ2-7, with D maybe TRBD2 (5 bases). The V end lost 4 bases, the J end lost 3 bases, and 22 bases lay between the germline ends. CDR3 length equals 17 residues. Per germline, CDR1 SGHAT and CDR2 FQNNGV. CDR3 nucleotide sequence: TGTGCCAGCAGCTCTCTTACCACTGTCGGACTCGGCTACGAGCAGTACTTC. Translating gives CASSSLTTVGLGYEQYF.

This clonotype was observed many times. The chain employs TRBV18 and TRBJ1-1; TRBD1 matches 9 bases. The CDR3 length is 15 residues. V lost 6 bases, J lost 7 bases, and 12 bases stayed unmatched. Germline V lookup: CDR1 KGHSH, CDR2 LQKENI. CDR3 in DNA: TGTGCCAGCTCGAGAGCGGACAGGGGACGGTTTGAAGCTTTCTTT. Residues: CASSRADRGRFEAFF.

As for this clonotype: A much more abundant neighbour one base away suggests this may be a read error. For the CDR3, the DNA is TGCAGTGCTAGAGAAATGCCGGGGGCTAGCACAGATACGCAGTATTTT. Residues: CSAREMPGASTDTQYF. This rearrangement joins TRBV20-1 to TRBJ2-3; D is perhaps TRBD1 or TRBD2 (6 bases each). CDR3 size: 16 residues. V gave up 0 bases and J gave up 0 bases, with 13 bases separating them. In germline, CDR1 is DFQATT, CDR2 SNEGSKA (reference sequence).

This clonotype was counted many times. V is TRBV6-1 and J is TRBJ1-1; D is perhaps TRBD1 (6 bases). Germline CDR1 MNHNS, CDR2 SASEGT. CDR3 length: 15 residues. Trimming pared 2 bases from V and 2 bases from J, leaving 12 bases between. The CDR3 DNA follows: TGTGCCAGCAGTGAAATATCAGGGGTAAACACTGAAGCTTTCTTT. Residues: CASSEISGVNTEAFF.

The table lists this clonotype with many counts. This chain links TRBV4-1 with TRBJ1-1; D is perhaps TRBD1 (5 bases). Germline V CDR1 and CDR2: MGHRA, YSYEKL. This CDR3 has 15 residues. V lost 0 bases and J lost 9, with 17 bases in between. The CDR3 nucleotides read TGCGCCAGCAGCCAAGATACGGGACGGATGAAGCAAGCTTTCTTT. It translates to CASSQDTGRMKQAFF.

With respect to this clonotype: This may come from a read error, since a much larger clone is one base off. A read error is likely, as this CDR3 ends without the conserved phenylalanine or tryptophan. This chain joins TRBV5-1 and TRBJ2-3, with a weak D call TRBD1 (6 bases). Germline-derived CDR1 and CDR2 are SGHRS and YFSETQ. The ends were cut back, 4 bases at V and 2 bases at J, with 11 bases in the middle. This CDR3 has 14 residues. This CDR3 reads CASSRQGPTDTQYL. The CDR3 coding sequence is TGCGCCAGCAGCCGGCAGGGGCCCACAGATACGCAGTATCTT.

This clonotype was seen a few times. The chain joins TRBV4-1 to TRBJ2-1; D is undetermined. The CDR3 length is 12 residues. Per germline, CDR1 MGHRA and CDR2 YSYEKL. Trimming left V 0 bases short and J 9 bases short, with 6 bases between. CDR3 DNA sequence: TGCGCCAGCAGCCAAGATCGAAGTGAGCAGTTCTTC. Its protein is CASSQDRSEQFF.

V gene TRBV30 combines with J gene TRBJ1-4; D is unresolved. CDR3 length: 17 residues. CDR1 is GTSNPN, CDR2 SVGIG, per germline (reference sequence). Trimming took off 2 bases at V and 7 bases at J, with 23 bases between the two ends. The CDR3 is CAWSSLSFPDMGEKLFF. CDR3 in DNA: TGTGCCTGGAGTTCCCTGTCCTTCCCCGACATGGGTGAAAAACTGTTTTTT. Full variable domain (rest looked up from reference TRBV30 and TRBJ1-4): SQTIHQWPATLVQPVGSPLSLECTVEGTSNPNLYWYRQAAGRGLQLLFYSVGIGQISSEVPQNLSASRPQDRQFILSSKKLLLSDSGFYLCAWSSLSFPDMGEKLFFGSGTQLSVL.

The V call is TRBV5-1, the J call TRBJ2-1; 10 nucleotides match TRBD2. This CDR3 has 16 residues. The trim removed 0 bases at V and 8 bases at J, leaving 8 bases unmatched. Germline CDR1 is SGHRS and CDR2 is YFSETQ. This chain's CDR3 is CASSLGKLAGPDEQFF. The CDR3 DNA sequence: TGCGCCAGCAGCTTGGGTAAACTAGCGGGGCCGGATGAGCAGTTCTTC.

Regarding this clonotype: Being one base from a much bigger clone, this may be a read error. The CDR3 spells CSAPGTGNNGYTF. CDR3 DNA sequence: TGCAGTGCTCCGGGGACAGGGAACAATGGCTACACCTTC. The chain recombines TRBV20-1 with TRBJ1-2, with 9 bases lining up with TRBD1. Germline trimming cut 5 bases from V and 6 bases from J; bases unmatched to any gene: 7. The CDR3 covers 13 residues. In germline, CDR1 is DFQATT, CDR2 SNEGSKA (reference sequence).

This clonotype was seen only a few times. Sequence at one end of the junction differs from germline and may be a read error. The CDR3 loop reads CTSSDGNWGSGNTIYF. The CDR3 coding sequence is TGTACCAGCAGCGACGGGAATTGGGGCTCTGGAAACACCATATATTTT. The V and J genes are TRBV5-5 and TRBJ1-3, with D hard to call. CDR3 size: 16 residues. The germline gives CDR1 SGHKS, CDR2 YYEKEE (reference sequence).

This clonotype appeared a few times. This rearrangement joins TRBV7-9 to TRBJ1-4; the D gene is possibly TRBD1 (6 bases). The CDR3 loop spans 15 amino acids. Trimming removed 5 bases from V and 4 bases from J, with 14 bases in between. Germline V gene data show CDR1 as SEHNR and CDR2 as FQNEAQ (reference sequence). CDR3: CASSPRDRFNEKLFF. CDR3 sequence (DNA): TGTGCCAGCAGCCCCCGCGACAGGTTTAATGAAAAACTGTTTTTT.

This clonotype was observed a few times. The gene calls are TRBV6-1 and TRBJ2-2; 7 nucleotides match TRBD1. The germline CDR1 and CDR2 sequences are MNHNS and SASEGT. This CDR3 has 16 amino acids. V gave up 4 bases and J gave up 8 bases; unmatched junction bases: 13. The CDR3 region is CASSVGTDISPGELFF. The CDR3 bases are TGTGCCAGCAGTGTTGGGACAGACATCAGCCCGGGGGAGCTGTTTTTT.

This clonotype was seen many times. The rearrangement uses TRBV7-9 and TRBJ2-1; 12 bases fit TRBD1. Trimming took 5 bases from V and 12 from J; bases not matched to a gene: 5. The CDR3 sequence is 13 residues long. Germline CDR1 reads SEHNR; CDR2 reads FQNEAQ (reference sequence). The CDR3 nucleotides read TGTGCCAGCAGCACCCGGGACAGGGGGCTGCAGTTCTTC. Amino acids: CASSTRDRGLQFF.

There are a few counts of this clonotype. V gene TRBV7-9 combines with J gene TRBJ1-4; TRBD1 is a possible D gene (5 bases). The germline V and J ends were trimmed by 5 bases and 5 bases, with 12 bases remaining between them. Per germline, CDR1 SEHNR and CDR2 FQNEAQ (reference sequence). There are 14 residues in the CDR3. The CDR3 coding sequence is TGTGCCAGCAGCGGCTGGGGGGTCAATGAAAAACTGTTTTTT. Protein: CASSGWGVNEKLFF.

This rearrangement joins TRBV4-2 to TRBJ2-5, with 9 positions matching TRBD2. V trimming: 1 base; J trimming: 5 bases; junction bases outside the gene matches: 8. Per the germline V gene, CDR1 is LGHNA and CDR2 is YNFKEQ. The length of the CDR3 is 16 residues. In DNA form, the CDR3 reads TGTGCCAGCAGCCAAGCCGGCGGGGGGGCGGGCGAGACCCAGTACTTC. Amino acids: CASSQAGGGAGETQYF.

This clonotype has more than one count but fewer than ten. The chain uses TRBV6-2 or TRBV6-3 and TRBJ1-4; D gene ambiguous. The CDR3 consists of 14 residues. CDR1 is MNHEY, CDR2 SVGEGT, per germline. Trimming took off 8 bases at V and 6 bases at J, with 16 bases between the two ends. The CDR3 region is CASANSHTDEKLFF. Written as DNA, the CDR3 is TGTGCCAGCGCTAACTCACACACCGATGAAAAACTGTTTTTT.

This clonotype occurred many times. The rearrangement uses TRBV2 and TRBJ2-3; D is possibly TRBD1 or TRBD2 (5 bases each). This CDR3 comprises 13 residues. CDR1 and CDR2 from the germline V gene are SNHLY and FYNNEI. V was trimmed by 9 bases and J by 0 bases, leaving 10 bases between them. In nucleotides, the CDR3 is TGTGCCAGAGTCCGGGACAGCACAGATACGCAGTATTTT. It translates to CARVRDSTDTQYF. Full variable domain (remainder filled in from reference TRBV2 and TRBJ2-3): EPEVTQTPSHQVTQMGQEVILRCVPISNHLYFYWYRQILGQKVEFLVSFYNNEISEKSEIFDDQFSVERPDGSNFTLKIRSTKLEDSAMYFCARVRDSTDTQYFGPGTRLTVL.

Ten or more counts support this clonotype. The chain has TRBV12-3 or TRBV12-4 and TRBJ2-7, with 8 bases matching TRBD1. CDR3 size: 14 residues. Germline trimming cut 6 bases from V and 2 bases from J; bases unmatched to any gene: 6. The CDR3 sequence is CASSRMTGAYEQYF. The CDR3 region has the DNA TGTGCCAGCAGCCGAATGACAGGGGCCTACGAGCAGTACTTC.

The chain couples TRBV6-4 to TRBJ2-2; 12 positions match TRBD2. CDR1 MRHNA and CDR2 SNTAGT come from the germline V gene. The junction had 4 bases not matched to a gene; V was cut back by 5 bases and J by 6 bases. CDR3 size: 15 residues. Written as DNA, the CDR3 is TGTGCCAGCAGTTCGGGACTAGCGGGCGCCGGGGAGCTGTTTTTT. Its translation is CASSSGLAGAGELFF.

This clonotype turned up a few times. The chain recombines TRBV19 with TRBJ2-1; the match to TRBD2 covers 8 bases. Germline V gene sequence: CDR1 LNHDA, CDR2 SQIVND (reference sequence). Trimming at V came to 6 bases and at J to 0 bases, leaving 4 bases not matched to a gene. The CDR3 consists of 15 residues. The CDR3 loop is CASRLAGFSYNEQFF. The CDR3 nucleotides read TGTGCCAGTAGGCTAGCGGGTTTCTCCTACAATGAGCAGTTCTTC.

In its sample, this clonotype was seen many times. CDR3 region: CASSGGRADTQYF. CDR3 DNA sequence: TGTGCCAGCAGCGGAGGACGGGCAGATACGCAGTATTTT. The gene calls are TRBV11-3 and TRBJ2-3; TRBD2 is a possible D gene (5 bases). The CDR3 totals 13 residues. Trimming took off 5 bases at V and 4 bases at J, with 10 bases between the two ends. The germline V gene has CDR1 SGHNT and CDR2 YENEEA.

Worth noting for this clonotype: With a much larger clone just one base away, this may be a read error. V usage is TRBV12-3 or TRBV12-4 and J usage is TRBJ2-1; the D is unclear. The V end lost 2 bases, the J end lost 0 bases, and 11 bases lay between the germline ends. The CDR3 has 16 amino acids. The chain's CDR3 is CASSLSSVTSYNEQFF. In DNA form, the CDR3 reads TGTGCCAGCAGTTTAAGCTCGGTTACCTCCTACAATGAGCAGTTCTTC.

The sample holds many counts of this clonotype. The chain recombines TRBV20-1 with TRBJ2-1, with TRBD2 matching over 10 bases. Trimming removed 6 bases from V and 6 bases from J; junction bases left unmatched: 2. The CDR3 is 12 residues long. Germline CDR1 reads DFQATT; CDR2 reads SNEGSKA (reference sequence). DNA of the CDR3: TGCAGTGCGCTAGCGGGAGTCAATGAGCAGTTCTTC. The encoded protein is CSALAGVNEQFF.

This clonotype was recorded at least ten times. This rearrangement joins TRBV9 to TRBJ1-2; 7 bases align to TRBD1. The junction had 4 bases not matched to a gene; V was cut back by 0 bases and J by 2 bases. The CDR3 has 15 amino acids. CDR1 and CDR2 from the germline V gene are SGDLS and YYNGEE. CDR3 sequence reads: CASSVATGTNYGYTF. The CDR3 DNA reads TGTGCCAGCAGCGTAGCGACAGGGACCAACTATGGCTACACCTTC.

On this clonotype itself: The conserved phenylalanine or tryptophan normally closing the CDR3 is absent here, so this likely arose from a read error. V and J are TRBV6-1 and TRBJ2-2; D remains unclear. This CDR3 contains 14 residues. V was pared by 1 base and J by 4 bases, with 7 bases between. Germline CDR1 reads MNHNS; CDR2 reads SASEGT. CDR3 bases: TGTGCCAGCAGTGAAGGACCGGGCACCGGGGAGCTGTTTCTT. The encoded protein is CASSEGPGTGELFL.

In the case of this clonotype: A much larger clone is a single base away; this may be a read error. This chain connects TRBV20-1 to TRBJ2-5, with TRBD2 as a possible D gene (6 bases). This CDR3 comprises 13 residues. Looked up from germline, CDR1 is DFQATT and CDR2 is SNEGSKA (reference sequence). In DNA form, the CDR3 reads TGCAGTGCTAGAGAGGGAGGTAAAGAGACCCAGTGCTTC. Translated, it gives CSAREGGKETQCF.